One and the same sample provided the 16 T cell receptor beta chains below, sequenced in a study of T-cell reconstitution after alpha-beta-depleted transplantation in children. Using unique molecular identifiers, the investigators prepared the TCRbeta library. Using its own MiXCR run on the PCR reads, TCRdb lists one record per CDR3 protein. The sample carries about 350,000 distinct CDR3 sequences, 10% to 15% recorded once. Here the sequenced sample was PBMCs, taken from the stem cell graft. These TCRs come from a human donor who donated a stem cell graft to a child with Fanconi anemia.

This chain uses TRBV10-3 with TRBJ2-1, with D perhaps given as TRBD1 or TRBD2 (5 bases each). This CDR3 contains 15 residues. V lost 5 bases and J 2 bases, leaving 13 bases between the germline ends. The germline gives CDR1 ENHRY, CDR2 SYGVKD. As DNA, the CDR3 is TGTGCCATCAGTAAAGAGGGACCACCCTACAATGAGCAGTTCTTC. It translates to CAISKEGPPYNEQFF.

The chain uses TRBV9 and TRBJ2-7; 7 positions match TRBD1. Trimming took 0 bases from V and 3 from J; bases not matched to a gene: 6. CDR1 is SGDLS, CDR2 YYNGEE, per germline. The CDR3 sequence is 15 residues long. CDR3 protein: CASSVAEGAIYEQYF. The CDR3 nucleotides read TGTGCCAGCAGCGTAGCAGAGGGGGCTATCTACGAGCAGTACTTC.

V and J are TRBV10-3 and TRBJ2-6; D remains unclear. The germline V gene has CDR1 ENHRY and CDR2 SYGVKD. Trimming cost V 4 bases and J 0 bases, with 7 bases left between them. There are 15 residues in the CDR3. CDR3 protein: CAISGVLSGANVLTF. In DNA form, the CDR3 reads TGTGCCATCAGTGGGGTTCTCTCTGGGGCCAACGTCCTGACTTTC.

A few counts support this clonotype. The V call is TRBV5-4, the J call TRBJ1-1; D uncertain. Per germline, CDR1 SGHNT and CDR2 YYREEE (reference sequence). The CDR3 sequence is 13 residues long. V lost 3 bases and J 1 base, leaving 7 bases between the germline ends. The CDR3 loop reads CASSSPTNTEAFF. The CDR3 nucleotides are TGTGCCAGCAGCTCTCCGACGAACACTGAAGCTTTCTTT.

The sample holds a few counts of this clonotype. The rearrangement joins TRBV12-3 or TRBV12-4 to TRBJ1-1; D remains unclear. CDR3 length: 13 residues. V was shortened by 6 bases and J by 4 bases, with 12 bases between the two germline ends. CDR3 DNA: TGTGCCAGCAGCCTTAAGATGGGCACTGAAGCTTTCTTT. Translation gives CASSLKMGTEAFF.

The V gene is TRBV7-8, the J gene TRBJ1-1; 8 bases are shared with TRBD1. Germline CDR1 reads SGHVS; CDR2 reads FQNEAQ. The V segment lost 6 bases and the J segment 1 base; nucleotides outside the gene matches: 10. This CDR3 has 16 residues. The CDR3 DNA is TGTGCCAGCAGTTCGAGGACAGGGCGTGCGAACACTGAAGCTTTCTTT. Residues: CASSSRTGRANTEAFF.

This clonotype was detected many times. V and J are TRBV5-1 and TRBJ2-1, with unresolved D. CDR1 and CDR2 (germline): SGHRS, YFSETQ. Trimming took 2 bases from V and 5 from J, leaving 11 bases between them. The CDR3 is 14 amino acids. The CDR3 region has the DNA TGCGCCAGCAGCTTACCACCTTCCAACAATGAGCAGTTCTTC. Translating it yields CASSLPPSNNEQFF.

This clonotype was observed a few times. The chain couples TRBV5-5 to TRBJ2-3, with D perhaps TRBD1 or TRBD2 (5 bases each). This CDR3 has 15 amino acids. V lost 4 bases and J lost 2, with 14 bases in between. Germline-derived CDR1 and CDR2 are SGHKS and YYEKEE (reference sequence). The CDR3 DNA reads as TGTGCCAGCAGCCTACCGGGACCCTTCACAGATACGCAGTATTTT. It specifies CASSLPGPFTDTQYF.

This clonotype was picked up a small number of times. This chain connects TRBV5-1 to TRBJ1-1, with TRBD1 matching over 7 bases. V lost 0 bases to trimming and J lost 1 base; unmatched junction nucleotides: 6. The CDR3 runs 16 residues. From germline, CDR1 is SGHRS and CDR2 YFSETQ. The CDR3 nucleotides are TGCGCCAGCAGCTTGGGCGCAGGGGGTTGGAACACTGAAGCTTTCTTT. Its translation is CASSLGAGGWNTEAFF. Based on the CDR3 plus reference TRBV5-1 and TRBJ1-1, the full variable domain is KAGVTQTPRYLIKTRGQQVTLSCSPISGHRSVSWYQQTPGQGLQFLFEYFSETQRNKGNFPGRFSGRQFSNSRSEMNVSTLELGDSALYLCASSLGAGGWNTEAFFGQGTRLTVV.

This clonotype was recorded at least ten times. In DNA, the CDR3 is TGCAGTGCCAACGGGGAGTACTACGAGCAGTACTTC. Translation: CSANGEYYEQYF. The rearrangement links TRBV20-1 to TRBJ2-7; D may be TRBD2 (5 bases). Germline-derived CDR1 and CDR2 are DFQATT and SNEGSKA (reference sequence). The CDR3 consists of 12 residues. Trimming stripped 6 bases from V and 3 bases from J, with 12 bases between.

This clonotype has more than one count but fewer than ten. J is TRBJ2-4 and V is TRBV13, with TRBD2 matching 9 bases. The V gene end was trimmed by 5 bases and the J gene end by 6 bases; junction bases not matched to a gene: 11. This CDR3 has 16 residues. Germline lookup yields CDR1 PRHDT and CDR2 FYEKMQ (reference sequence). CDR3 nucleotide sequence: TGTGCCAGCAGCGACTCCGAGCGGGGGGTTAGAAACATTCAGTACTTC. It specifies CASSDSERGVRNIQYF. Full variable domain (rest looked up from reference TRBV13 and TRBJ2-4): AAGVIQSPRHLIKEKRETATLKCYPIPRHDTVYWYQQGPGQDPQFLISFYEKMQSDKGSIPDRFSAQQFSDYHSELNMSSLELGDSALYFCASSDSERGVRNIQYFGAGTRLSVL.

The genes are TRBV24-1 and TRBJ2-5; 9 nucleotides agree with TRBD1. Per the germline V gene, CDR1 is KGHDR and CDR2 is SFDVKD. V shed 5 bases, J shed 4 bases, and the junction held 10 bases outside the gene matches. This CDR3 has 16 residues. The chain's CDR3 is CATSVGDRANGETQYF. As DNA, the CDR3 is TGTGCCACCAGTGTCGGGGACAGGGCAAATGGAGAGACCCAGTACTTC.

The chain joins TRBV4-3 to TRBJ2-3; D is possibly TRBD1 (6 bases). With 0 bases removed from V and 0 bases from J, the gap between germline ends came to 13 bases. This CDR3 is 17 amino acids long. Germline CDR1 LGHNA, CDR2 YSLEER. The CDR3, as DNA: TGCGCCAGCAGCCAAGACCCGGCAGGGACAAGCACAGATACGCAGTATTTT. Protein sequence: CASSQDPAGTSTDTQYF.

This clonotype was detected a few times. The chain has TRBV29-1 and TRBJ2-1; D remains unclear. V was trimmed by 4 bases and J by 0 bases, leaving 10 bases between them. The CDR3 is made up of 14 amino acids. Germline CDR1 and CDR2: SQVTM and ANQGSEA. The CDR3, as DNA: TGCAGCGTTGGGGGTAGCTCCTCCTACAATGAGCAGTTCTTC. Translation gives CSVGGSSSYNEQFF.

This clonotype was picked up many times. The chain couples TRBV5-8 to TRBJ2-1; 13 positions agree with TRBD2. The V segment lost 6 bases and the J segment 5 bases; nucleotides outside the gene matches: 5. This CDR3 has 15 amino acids. The V gene's germline CDR1 is SGHTS and CDR2 YDEGEE. CDR3 sequence reads: CASNRLAGGDNEQFF. The CDR3 nucleotides are TGTGCCAGCAACAGACTAGCGGGGGGCGACAATGAGCAGTTCTTC.

This chain joins TRBV24-1 and TRBJ2-1; D not certain. Germline CDR1 is KGHDR and CDR2 is SFDVKD. Trimming stripped 3 bases from V and 5 bases from J, with 13 bases between. This CDR3 has 15 residues. In DNA form, the CDR3 reads TGTGCCACCAGTGATCCAAAATCTGGGGACAATGAGCAGTTCTTC. Translation: CATSDPKSGDNEQFF.